These 4 T cell receptor beta chains share one sample of origin, sequenced in a study of lymphopenia after photon versus proton radiotherapy. TCRdb's copy holds only in-frame clones and misses some; the assay was immunoSEQ multiplex PCR. The table includes just over 30,000 clones, around 94% detected once. Sequencing used peripheral blood, obtained from a patient treated with photon-based radiotherapy. These receptors came from a woman between 45 and 65 years old with cholangiocarcinoma.

The rearrangement joins TRBV4-3 to TRBJ2-2; no reliable D call. Germline V gene sequence: CDR1 LGHNA, CDR2 YSLEER. The CDR3 is 18 residues long. Trimming left V 0 bases short and J 0 bases short, with 14 bases between. The CDR3 here is CASSQDHRYPTNTGELFF. CDR3 DNA: TGCGCCAGCAGCCAAGATCACCGATACCCGACGAACACCGGGGAGCTGTTTTTT.

The chain employs TRBV5-1 and TRBJ1-1, with D uncertain. V lost 5 bases, J lost 2 bases, and 13 bases lay in between. The CDR3 loop spans 14 amino acids. CDR1 and CDR2 from the germline V gene are SGHRS and YFSETQ. CDR3 region: CASRPSLGNTEAFF. CDR3 DNA sequence: TGCGCCAGCAGGCCCTCCTTGGGTAACACTGAAGCTTTCTTT.

The chain joins TRBV10-3 to TRBJ1-5; D ambiguous. Trimming removed 2 bases at V and 2 bases at J, with 7 bases between. The CDR3 runs to 14 residues. The V gene's germline CDR1 is ENHRY and CDR2 SYGVKD. The CDR3: CAISEGRGNQPQHF. The DNA of the CDR3 is TGTGCCATCAGTGAGGGGAGGGGCAATCAGCCCCAGCATTTT.

The chain has TRBV10-3 and TRBJ2-5; D is unresolved. The CDR3 runs 12 residues. V shed 1 base and J shed 2 bases, with 2 bases lying between them. Germline values: CDR1 ENHRY, CDR2 SYGVKD. The CDR3 nucleotides read TGTGCCATCAGTGAGTTACAAGAGACCCAGTACTTC. It codes for CAISELQETQYF.